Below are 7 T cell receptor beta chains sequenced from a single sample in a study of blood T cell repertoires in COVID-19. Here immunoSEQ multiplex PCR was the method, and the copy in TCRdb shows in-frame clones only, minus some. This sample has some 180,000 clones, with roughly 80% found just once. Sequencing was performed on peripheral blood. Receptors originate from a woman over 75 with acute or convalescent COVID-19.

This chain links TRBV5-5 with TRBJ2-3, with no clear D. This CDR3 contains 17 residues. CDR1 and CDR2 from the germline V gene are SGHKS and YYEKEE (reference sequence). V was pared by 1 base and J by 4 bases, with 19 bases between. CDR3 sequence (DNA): TGTGCCAGCAGCTTGACATTCTGGGTTCCCCGGGCAGATACGCAGTATTTT. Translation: CASSLTFWVPRADTQYF.

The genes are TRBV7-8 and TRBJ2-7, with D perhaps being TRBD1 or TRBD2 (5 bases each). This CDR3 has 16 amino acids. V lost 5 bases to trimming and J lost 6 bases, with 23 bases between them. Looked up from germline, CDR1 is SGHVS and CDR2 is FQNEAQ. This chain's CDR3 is CASSRGVYGNWGEQYF. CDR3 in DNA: TGTGCCAGCAGCCGAGGGGTTTACGGGAATTGGGGCGAGCAGTACTTC.

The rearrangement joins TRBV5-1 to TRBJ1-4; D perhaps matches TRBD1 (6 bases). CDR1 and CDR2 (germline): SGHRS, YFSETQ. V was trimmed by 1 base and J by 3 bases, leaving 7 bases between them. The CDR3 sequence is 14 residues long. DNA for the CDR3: TGCGCCAGCAGCTTGCAGGGGCCTAATGAAAAACTGTTTTTT. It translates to CASSLQGPNEKLFF.

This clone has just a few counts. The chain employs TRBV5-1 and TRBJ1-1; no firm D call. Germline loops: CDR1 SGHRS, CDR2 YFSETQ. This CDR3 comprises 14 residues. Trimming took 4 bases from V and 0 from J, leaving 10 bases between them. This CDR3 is CASSRREVNTEAFF. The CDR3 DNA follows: TGCGCCAGCAGCCGGAGAGAGGTGAACACTGAAGCTTTCTTT.

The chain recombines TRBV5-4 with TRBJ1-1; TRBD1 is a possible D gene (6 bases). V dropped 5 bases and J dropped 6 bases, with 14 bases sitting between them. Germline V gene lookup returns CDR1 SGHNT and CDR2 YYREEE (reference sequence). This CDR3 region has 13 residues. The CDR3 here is CASSLNRVSEAFF. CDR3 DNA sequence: TGTGCCAGCAGTCTAAACAGGGTCTCTGAAGCTTTCTTT.

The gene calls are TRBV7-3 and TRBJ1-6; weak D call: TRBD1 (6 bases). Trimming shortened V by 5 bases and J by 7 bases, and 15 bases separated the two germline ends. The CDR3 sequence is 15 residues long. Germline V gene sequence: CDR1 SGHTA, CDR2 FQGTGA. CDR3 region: CASSEAGTPNSPLHF. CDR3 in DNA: TGTGCCAGCAGCGAAGCCGGGACACCAAATTCACCCCTCCACTTT.

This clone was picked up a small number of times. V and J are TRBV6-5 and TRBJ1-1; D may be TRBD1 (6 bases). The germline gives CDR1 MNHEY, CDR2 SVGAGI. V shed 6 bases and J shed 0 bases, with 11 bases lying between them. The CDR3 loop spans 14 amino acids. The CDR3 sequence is CASSGQPMNTEAFF. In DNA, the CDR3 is TGTGCCAGCAGCGGACAGCCGATGAACACTGAAGCTTTCTTT.